Listed below are T cell receptor beta chains from one sample, sequenced in a study of identical twins. A single record per CDR3 protein comes from TCRdb applying MiXCR to the 5' RACE reads. The table includes some 1,600,000 distinct CDR3 sequences, 25% to 35% detected once. The sample was cord blood. The receptors originated from a newborn girl in good health. Both conserved end residues are part of each CDR3. Each record gives: V gene, J gene, clone size, D gene, CDR3 DNA, CDR3 protein. The D gene is left open where the match is weak. Only some rows state a clone size, as once, few, many or a class for expanded clones.

TRBV6-2/TRBV6-3,TRBJ2-7,-,-,TGTGCCACCGCCATCCGGACTATAACCTACGAGCAGTACTTC,CATAIRTITYEQYF
TRBV19,TRBJ1-5,-,-,TGTGCCAGTATCAAGGGGGGGGCTAGCAATCAGCCCCAGCATTTT,CASIKGGASNQPQHF
TRBV12-3/TRBV12-4,TRBJ1-4,-,TRBD1,TGTGCCAGCAGTTTAGTAAGGGGGCGCGGAAAACTGTTTTTT,CASSLVRGRGKLFF
TRBV5-4,TRBJ2-3,-,TRBD2,TGTGCCAGCAGCCAACCGACTAGCGCCGGAGATACGCAGTATTTT,CASSQPTSAGDTQYF
TRBV27,TRBJ2-7,many,TRBD2,TGTGCCAGCAGTTCTAGCGGCGTCGCCTACGAGCAGTACTTC,CASSSSGVAYEQYF
TRBV25-1,TRBJ2-7,once,TRBD2,TGTGCCAGCAGTGAATGGGGGACTAGCGGGAGAAAAGAGACCCATTACTTC,CASSEWGTSGRKETHYF
TRBV6-4,TRBJ2-3,-,-,TGTGCCAGCAGTGACGGGTTGAACACAAGAACAGATACGCAGTATTTT,CASSDGLNTRTDTQYF
TRBV7-2,TRBJ2-3,few,TRBD1,TGTGCCAGCAGCTCTGACAGGGTTAAAGATACGCAGTATTTT,CASSSDRVKDTQYF
TRBV6-5,TRBJ2-7,few,-,TGTGCCAGCAGCCTTCCATACTCCTACGAGCAGTACTTC,CASSLPYSYEQYF
TRBV6-5,TRBJ1-1,few,-,TGTGCCAGCAGTTTCGGACGGCAGAACACTGAAGCTTTCTTT,CASSFGRQNTEAFF
TRBV20-1,TRBJ2-3,few,-,TGCAGTGCCAACTCGGCGAGGAGAGTCACAGATACGCAGTATTTT,CSANSARRVTDTQYF
TRBV20-1,TRBJ2-7,-,TRBD2,TGTGCTAGAGGGAGAAAGGGACTAGTCTCCTACGAGCAGTACTTC,CARGRKGLVSYEQYF
TRBV29-1,TRBJ2-1,few,TRBD1,TGCAGCGTAGTAATCCCGGGACAGGGTAAGGGTGAGCAGTTCTTC,CSVVIPGQGKGEQFF
TRBV14,TRBJ2-7,-,TRBD2,TGTGCCAGCAGCCAAAAAAGGGGAGCGGGAGGAAATGAGCAGTACTTC,CASSQKRGAGGNEQYF